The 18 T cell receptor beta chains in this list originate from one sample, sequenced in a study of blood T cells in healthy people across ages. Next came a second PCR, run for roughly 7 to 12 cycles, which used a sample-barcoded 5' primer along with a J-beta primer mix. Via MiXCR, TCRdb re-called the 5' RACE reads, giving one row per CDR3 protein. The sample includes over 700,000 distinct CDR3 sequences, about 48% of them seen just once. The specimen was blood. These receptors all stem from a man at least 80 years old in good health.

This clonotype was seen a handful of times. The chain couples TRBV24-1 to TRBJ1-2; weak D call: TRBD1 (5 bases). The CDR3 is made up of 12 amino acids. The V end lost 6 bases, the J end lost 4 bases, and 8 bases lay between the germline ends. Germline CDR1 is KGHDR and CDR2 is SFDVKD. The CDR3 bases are TGTGCCACCAGTCCAGGGAGCTATGGCTACACCTTC. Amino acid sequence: CATSPGSYGYTF.

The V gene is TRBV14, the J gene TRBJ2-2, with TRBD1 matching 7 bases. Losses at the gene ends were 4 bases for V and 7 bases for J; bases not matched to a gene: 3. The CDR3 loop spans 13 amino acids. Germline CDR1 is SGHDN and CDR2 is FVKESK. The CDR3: CASSPQGIGELFF. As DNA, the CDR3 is TGTGCCAGCAGCCCACAGGGGATCGGGGAGCTGTTTTTT.

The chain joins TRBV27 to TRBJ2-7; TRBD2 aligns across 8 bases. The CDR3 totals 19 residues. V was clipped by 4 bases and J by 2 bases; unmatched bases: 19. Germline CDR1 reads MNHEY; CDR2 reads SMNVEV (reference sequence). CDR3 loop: CASSSSRGKSGSPTYEQYF. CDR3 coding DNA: TGTGCCAGCAGTTCCTCGAGGGGGAAAAGCGGGAGTCCCACCTACGAGCAGTACTTC.

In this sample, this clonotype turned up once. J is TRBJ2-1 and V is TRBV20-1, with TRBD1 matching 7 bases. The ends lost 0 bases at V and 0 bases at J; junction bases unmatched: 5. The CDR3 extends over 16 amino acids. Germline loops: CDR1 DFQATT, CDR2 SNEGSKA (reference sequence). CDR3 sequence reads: CSARDQRQGSYNEQFF. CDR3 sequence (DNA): TGCAGTGCTAGAGATCAAAGACAGGGCTCCTACAATGAGCAGTTCTTC.

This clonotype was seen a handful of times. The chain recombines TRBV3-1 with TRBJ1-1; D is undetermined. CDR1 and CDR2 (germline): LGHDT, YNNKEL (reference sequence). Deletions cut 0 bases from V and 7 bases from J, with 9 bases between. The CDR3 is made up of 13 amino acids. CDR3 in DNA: TGTGCCAGCAGCCAAGATGGGCGCCTTGAAGCTTTCTTT. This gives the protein CASSQDGRLEAFF.

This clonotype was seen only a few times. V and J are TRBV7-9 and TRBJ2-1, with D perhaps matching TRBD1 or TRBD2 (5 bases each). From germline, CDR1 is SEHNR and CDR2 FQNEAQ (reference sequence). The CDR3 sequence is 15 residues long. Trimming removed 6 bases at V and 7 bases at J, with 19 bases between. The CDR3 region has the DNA TGTGCCAGCAGTCAGATCGGGACGAATAAGAATGAGCAGTTCTTC. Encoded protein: CASSQIGTNKNEQFF.

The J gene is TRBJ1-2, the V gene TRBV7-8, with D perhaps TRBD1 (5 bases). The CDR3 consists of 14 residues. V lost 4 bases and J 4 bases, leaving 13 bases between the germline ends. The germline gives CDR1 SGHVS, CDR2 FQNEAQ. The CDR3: CASSSGRGAYGYTF. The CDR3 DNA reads TGTGCCAGCAGCTCAGGGCGGGGCGCCTATGGCTACACCTTC.

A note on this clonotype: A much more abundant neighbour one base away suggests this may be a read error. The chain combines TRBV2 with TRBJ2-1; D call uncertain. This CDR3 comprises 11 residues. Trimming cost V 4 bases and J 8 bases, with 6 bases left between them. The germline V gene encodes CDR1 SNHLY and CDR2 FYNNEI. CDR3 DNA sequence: TGTGCCAGCAGTGGAAGGTATGAGCAGTTCTTC. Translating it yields CASSGRYEQFF.

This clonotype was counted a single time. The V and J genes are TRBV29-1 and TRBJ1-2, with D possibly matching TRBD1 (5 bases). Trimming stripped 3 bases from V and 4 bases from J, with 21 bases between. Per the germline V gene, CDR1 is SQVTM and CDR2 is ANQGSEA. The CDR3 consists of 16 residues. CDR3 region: CSVEGSRQGDSYGYTF. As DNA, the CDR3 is TGCAGCGTTGAGGGAAGCCGGCAGGGCGACTCCTATGGCTACACCTTC.

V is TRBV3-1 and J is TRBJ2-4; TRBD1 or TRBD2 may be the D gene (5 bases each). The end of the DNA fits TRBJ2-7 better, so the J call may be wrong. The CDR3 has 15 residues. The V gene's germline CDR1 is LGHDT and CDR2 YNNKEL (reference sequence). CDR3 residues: CASSQDPGRFYEQYF. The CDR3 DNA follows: TGTGCCAGCAGCCAAGACCCGGGACGGTTCTACGAGCAGTACTTC.

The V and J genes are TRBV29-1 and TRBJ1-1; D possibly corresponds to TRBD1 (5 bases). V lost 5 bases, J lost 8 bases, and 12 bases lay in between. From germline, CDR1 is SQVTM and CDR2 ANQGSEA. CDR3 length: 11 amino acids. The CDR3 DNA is TGCAGCGTTCTAAAGAGGGGAGAAGCTTTCTTT. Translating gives CSVLKRGEAFF.

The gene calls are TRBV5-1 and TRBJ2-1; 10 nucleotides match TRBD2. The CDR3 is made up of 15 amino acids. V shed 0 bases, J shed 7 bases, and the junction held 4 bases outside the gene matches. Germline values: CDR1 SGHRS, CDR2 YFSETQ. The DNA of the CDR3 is TGCGCCAGCAGCTTGGCAACTAGCGGGACAAATGAGCAGTTCTTC. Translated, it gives CASSLATSGTNEQFF.

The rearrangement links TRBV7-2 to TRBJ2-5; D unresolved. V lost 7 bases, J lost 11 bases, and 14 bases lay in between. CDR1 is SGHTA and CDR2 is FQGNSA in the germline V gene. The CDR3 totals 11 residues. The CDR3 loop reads CASNSPGEQYF. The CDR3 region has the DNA TGTGCCAGCAACAGTCCAGGTGAGCAGTACTTC.

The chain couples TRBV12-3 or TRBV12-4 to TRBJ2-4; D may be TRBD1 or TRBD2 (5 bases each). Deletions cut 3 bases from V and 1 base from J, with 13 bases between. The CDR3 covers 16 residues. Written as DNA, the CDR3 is TGTGCCAGCAGTTTTTGGGGGAAACCCGCCAAAAACATTCAGTACTTC. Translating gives CASSFWGKPAKNIQYF.

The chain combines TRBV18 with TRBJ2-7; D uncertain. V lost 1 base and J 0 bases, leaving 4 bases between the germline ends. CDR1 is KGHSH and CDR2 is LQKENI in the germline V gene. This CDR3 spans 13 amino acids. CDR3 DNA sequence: TGTGCCAGCTCACCACAAAGCTCCTACGAGCAGTACTTC. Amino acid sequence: CASSPQSSYEQYF.

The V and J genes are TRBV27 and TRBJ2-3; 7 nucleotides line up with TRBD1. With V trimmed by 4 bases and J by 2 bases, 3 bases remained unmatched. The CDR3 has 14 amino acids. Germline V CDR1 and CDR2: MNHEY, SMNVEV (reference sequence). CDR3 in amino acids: CASSYGTATDTQYF. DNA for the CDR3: TGTGCCAGCAGTTACGGGACAGCCACAGATACGCAGTATTTT.

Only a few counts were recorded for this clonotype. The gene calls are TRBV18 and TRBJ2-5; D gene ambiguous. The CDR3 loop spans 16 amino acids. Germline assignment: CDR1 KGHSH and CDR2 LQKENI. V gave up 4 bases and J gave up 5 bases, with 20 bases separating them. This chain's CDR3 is CASSRRGPILRETQYF. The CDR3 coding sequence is TGTGCCAGCTCACGTAGAGGCCCGATCTTAAGGGAGACCCAGTACTTC.

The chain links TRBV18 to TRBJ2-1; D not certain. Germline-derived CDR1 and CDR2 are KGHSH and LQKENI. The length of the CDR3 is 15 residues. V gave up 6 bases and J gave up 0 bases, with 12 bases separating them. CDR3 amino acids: CASSTLQSSYNEQFF. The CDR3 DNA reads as TGTGCCAGCTCCACTCTTCAAAGCTCCTACAATGAGCAGTTCTTC.